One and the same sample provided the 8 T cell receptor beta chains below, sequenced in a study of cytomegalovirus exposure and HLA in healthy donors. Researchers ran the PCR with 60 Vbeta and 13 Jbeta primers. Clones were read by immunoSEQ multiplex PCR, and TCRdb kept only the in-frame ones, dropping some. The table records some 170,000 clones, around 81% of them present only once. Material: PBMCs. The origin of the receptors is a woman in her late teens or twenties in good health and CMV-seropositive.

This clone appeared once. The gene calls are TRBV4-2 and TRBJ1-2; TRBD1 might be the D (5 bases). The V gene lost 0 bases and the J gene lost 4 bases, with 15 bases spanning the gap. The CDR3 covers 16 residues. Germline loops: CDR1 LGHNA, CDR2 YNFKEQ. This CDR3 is CASSQDPGQRGYGYTF. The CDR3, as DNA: TGTGCCAGCAGCCAAGATCCCGGACAAAGGGGCTATGGCTACACCTTC.

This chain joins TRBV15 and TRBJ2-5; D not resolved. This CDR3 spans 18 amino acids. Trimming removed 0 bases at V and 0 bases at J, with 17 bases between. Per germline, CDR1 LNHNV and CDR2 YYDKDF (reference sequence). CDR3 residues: CATSREPEAFGYQETQYF. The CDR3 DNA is TGTGCCACCAGCAGAGAGCCCGAGGCTTTCGGGTACCAAGAGACCCAGTACTTC.

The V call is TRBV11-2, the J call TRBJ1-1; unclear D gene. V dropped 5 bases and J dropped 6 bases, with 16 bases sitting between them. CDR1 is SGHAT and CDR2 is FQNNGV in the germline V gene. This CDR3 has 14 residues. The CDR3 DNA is TGTGCCAGCAGCCTCCTGGCCGGAGTCCCTGAAGCTTTCTTT. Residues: CASSLLAGVPEAFF.

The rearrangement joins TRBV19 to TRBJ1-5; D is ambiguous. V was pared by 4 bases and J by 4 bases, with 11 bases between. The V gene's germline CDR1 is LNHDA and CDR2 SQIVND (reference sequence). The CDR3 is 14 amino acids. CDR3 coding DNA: TGTGCCAGTAGTACGACAATTAGTAATCAGCCCCAGCATTTT. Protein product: CASSTTISNQPQHF.

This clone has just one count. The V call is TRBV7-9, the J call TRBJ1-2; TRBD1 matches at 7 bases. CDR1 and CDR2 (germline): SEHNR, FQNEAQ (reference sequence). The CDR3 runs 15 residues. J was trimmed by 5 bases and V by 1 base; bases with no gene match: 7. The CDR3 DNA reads TGTGCCAGCAGCTTAGGTCAGGGGGAATGGTATGGCTACACCTTC. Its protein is CASSLGQGEWYGYTF. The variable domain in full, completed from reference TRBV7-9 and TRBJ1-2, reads DTGVSQNPRHKITKRGQNVTFRCDPISEHNRLYWYRQTLGQGPEFLTYFQNEAQLEKSRLLSDRFSAERPKGSFSTLEIQRTEQGDSAMYLCASSLGQGEWYGYTFGSGTRLTVV.

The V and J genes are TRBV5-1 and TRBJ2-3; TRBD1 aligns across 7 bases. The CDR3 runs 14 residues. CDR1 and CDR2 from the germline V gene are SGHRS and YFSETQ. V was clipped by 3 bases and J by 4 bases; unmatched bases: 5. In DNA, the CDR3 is TGCGCCAGCAGCTCCTTTGGACAGGCAGATACGCAGTATTTT. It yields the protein CASSSFGQADTQYF.

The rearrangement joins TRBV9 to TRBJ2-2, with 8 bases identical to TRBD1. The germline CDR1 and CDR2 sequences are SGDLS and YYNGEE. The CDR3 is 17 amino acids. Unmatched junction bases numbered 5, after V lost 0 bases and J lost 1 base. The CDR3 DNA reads TGTGCCAGCAGCGTAGCACCCGGGACAGGGAACACCGGGGAGCTGTTTTTT. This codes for CASSVAPGTGNTGELFF.

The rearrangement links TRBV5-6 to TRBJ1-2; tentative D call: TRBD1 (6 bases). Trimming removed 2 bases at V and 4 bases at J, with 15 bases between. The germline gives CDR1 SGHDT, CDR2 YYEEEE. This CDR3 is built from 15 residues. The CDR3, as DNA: TGTGCCAGCAGCTTTCAGGGGAGGGGACTCTATGGCTACACCTTC. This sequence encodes CASSFQGRGLYGYTF.